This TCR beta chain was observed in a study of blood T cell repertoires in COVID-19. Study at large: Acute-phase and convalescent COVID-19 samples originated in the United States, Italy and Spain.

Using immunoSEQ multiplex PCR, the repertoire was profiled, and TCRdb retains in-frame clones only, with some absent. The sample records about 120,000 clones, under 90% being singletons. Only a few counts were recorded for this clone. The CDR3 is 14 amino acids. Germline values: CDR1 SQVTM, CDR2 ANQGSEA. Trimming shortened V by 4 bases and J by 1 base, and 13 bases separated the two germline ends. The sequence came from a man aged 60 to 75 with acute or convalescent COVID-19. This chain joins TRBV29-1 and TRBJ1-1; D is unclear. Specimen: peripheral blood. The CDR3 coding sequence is TGCAGCGTTGGGGGAGGAGTCGGGAACACTGAAGCTTTCTTT. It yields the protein CSVGGGVGNTEAFF.